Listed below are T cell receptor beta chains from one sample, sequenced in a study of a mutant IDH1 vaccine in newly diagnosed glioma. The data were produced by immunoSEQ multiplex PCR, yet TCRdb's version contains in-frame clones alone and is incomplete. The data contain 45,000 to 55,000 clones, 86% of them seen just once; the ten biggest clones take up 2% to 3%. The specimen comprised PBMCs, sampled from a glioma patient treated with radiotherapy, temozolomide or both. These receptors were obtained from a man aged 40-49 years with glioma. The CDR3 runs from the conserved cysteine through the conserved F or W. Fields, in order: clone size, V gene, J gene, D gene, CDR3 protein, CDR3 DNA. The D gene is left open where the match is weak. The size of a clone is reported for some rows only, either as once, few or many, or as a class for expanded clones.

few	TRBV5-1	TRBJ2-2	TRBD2	CASSSSGSRSTGELFF	TGCGCCAGCAGCTCGAGCGGGAGTAGAAGCACCGGGGAGCTGTTTTTT
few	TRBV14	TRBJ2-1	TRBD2	CASSQGHGGRALRSYNEQFF	TGTGCCAGCAGCCAAGGTCACGGCGGGAGGGCCCTTAGGTCCTACAATGAGCAGTTCTTC
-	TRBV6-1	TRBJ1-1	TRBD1	CASSGQGYTEAFF	TGTGCCAGCAGCGGACAGGGATACACTGAAGCTTTCTTT
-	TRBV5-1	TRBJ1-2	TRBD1	CASSPGVQGTYGYTF	TGCGCCAGCAGCCCTGGGGTACAGGGGACCTATGGCTACACCTTC
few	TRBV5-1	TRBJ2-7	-	CASSTDGRGYEQYF	TGCGCCAGCAGCACAGACGGTAGAGGCTACGAGCAGTACTTC
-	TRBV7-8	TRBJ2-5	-	CASSYGEETQYF	TGTGCCAGCAGCTATGGGGAAGAGACCCAGTACTTC
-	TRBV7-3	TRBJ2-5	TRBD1	CASSTGQGSKTQYF	TGTGCCAGCAGCACCGGACAGGGTAGCAAGACCCAGTACTTC
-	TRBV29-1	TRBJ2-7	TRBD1	CSVGGGNRGTSYEQYF	TGCAGCGTTGGAGGGGGCAACAGGGGCACCTCCTACGAGCAGTACTTC
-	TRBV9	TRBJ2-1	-	CASSGGPPAGYNEQFF	TGTGCCAGCAGCGGCGGGCCCCCCGCGGGGTACAATGAGCAGTTCTTC
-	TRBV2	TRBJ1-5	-	CASSRFWSGSHQPQHF	TGTGCCAGCAGCCGCTTTTGGTCAGGGTCCCATCAGCCCCAGCATTTT
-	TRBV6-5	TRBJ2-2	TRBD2	CASSYLAGAGELFF	TGTGCCAGCAGTTACCTAGCGGGAGCCGGGGAGCTGTTTTTT
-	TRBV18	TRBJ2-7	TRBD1	CASSPGQGAGYEQYF	TGTGCCAGCTCGCCGGGACAGGGGGCTGGCTACGAGCAGTACTTC
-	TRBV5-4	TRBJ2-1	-	CASSPSTSNEQFF	TGTGCCAGCAGCCCAAGTACTAGCAATGAGCAGTTCTTC
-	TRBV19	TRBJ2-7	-	CASSKGGYEQYF	TGTGCCAGTAGCAAGGGGGGCTACGAGCAGTACTTC
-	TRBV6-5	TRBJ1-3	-	CASSYEGHGSGNTIYF	TGTGCCAGCAGTTATGAGGGGCATGGTTCCGGAAACACCATATATTTT
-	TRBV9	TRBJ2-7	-	CASSVVPNSYEQYF	TGTGCCAGCAGCGTAGTACCGAACTCCTACGAGCAGTACTTC
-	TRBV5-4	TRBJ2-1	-	CASSSGGGSSYNEQFF	TGTGCCAGCAGCTCAGGGGGAGGGAGCTCCTACAATGAGCAGTTCTTC
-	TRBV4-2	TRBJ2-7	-	CASSLTVYEQYF	TGTGCCAGCAGCCTAACAGTCTACGAGCAGTACTTC
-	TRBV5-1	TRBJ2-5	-	CASSNSQETQYF	TGCGCCAGCAGCAACAGTCAAGAGACCCAGTACTTC
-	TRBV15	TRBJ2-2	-	CATSRGGGARELFF	TGTGCCACCAGCAGAGGCGGTGGTGCGAGGGAGCTGTTTTTT
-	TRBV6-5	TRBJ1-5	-	CASKGNLYSNQPQHF	TGTGCCAGCAAAGGGAATCTCTATAGCAATCAGCCCCAGCATTTT
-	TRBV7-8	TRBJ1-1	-	CASTGGGEAFF	TGTGCCAGCACTGGGGGAGGGGAAGCTTTCTTT
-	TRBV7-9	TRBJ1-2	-	CASSPGTGYTF	TGTGCCAGCAGCCCCGGGACCGGCTACACCTTC
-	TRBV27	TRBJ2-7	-	CASSLSLAGPHYEQYF	TGTGCCAGCAGTTTATCGCTGGCGGGGCCCCACTACGAGCAGTACTTC
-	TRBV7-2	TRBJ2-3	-	CASSTDYLHTDTQYF	TGTGCCAGCAGCACAGACTACCTACACACAGATACGCAGTATTTT
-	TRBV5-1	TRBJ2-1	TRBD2	CASSNTGTSGSGYNEQFF	TGCGCCAGCAGCAATACCGGGACTAGCGGGAGTGGTTACAATGAGCAGTTCTTC
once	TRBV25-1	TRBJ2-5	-	CASSGGGGVQTQYF	TGTGCCAGCAGTGGGGGAGGGGGCGTACAGACCCAGTACTTC
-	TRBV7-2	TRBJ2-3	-	CASSLDGLRADTQYF	TGTGCCAGCAGCTTAGACGGACTAAGGGCAGATACGCAGTATTTT
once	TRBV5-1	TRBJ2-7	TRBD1	CASSPRGQSYEQYF	TGCGCCAGCAGCCCCAGGGGGCAGTCCTACGAGCAGTACTTC
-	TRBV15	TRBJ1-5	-	CATSREDKGVGNQPQHF	TGTGCCACCAGCAGAGAGGATAAAGGGGTCGGCAATCAGCCCCAGCATTTT
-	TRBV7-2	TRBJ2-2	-	CASSQGGASTGELFF	TGTGCCAGCAGCCAGGGGGGGGCGAGTACCGGGGAGCTGTTTTTT
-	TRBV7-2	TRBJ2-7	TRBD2	CASSPKTSGRYEQYF	TGTGCCAGCAGCCCTAAGACTAGCGGGAGGTACGAGCAGTACTTC
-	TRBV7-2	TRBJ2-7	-	CASSRRLEGHEQYF	TGTGCCAGCAGCCGGCGACTAGAAGGCCACGAGCAGTACTTC
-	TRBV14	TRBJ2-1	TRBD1	CASSPPGTGTYNEQFF	TGTGCCAGCAGCCCACCCGGGACAGGGACCTACAATGAGCAGTTCTTC
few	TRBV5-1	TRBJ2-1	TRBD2	CASRGIGTSSYNEQFF	TGCGCCAGCAGAGGAATCGGGACTAGCTCGTACAATGAGCAGTTCTTC
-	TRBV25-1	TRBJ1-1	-	CASNEGGLHF	TGTGCCAGCAACGAAGGCGGACTACACTTT
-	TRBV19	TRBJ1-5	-	CASSIAGTASNQPQHF	TGTGCCAGTAGTATAGCCGGGACCGCTAGCAATCAGCCCCAGCATTTT
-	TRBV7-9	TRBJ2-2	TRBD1	CASSLSGQKTTNTGELFF	TGTGCCAGCAGCTTATCGGGACAGAAAACAACGAACACCGGGGAGCTGTTTTTT
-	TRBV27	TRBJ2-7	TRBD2	CASTTRRGVGGYEQYF	TGTGCCAGCACCACCCGACGGGGGGTTGGGGGATACGAGCAGTACTTC
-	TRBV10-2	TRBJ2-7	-	CASRDWRPGSYEQYF	TGCGCCAGCAGAGATTGGAGACCGGGATCCTACGAGCAGTACTTC
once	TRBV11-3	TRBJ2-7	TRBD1	CASSSPDRGYEQYF	TGTGCCAGCAGCTCCCCGGACAGGGGCTACGAGCAGTACTTC
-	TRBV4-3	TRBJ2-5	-	CASSQDRLETQYF	TGCGCCAGCAGCCAAGATCGGCTAGAGACCCAGTACTTC
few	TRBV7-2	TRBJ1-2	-	CASSAYGLSGYTF	TGTGCCAGCAGCGCCTATGGTCTCTCTGGCTACACCTTC
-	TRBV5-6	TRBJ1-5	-	CASSFVGANQPQHF	TGTGCCAGCAGCTTCGTTGGGGCCAATCAGCCCCAGCATTTT
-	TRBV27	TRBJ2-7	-	CASSFSSRHEQYF	TGTGCCAGCAGTTTTAGTAGCCGGCACGAGCAGTACTTC
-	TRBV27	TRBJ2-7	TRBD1	CASSLSGTGVYEQYF	TGTGCCAGCAGTTTGTCGGGGACAGGGGTTTACGAGCAGTACTTC
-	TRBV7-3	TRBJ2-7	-	CASSQGGSYEQYF	TGTGCCAGCAGCCAAGGGGGCTCCTACGAGCAGTACTTC
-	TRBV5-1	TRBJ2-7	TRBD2	CASSLGGGSEYEQYF	TGCGCCAGCAGCTTGGGGGGCGGGAGTGAGTACGAGCAGTACTTC
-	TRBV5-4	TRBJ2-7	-	CASSYGRNYEQYF	TGTGCCAGCAGCTACGGACGGAACTACGAGCAGTACTTC
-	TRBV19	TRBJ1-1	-	CASSPRGNTEAFF	TGTGCCAGTAGTCCCCGGGGGAACACTGAAGCTTTCTTT
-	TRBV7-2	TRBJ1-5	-	CASSLRDGVWHF	TGTGCCAGCAGCTTGAGGGACGGCGTCTGGCATTTT
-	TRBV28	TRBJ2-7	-	CASRPRITYEQYF	TGTGCCAGCAGACCGCGGATTACCTACGAGCAGTACTTC